A single T cell receptor beta chain is shown here with its context. Its antigen is currently not known. No base quality information exists; no much larger clone differs at one position. Donors formed part of the validation cohort, which comprised 120 subjects and was distinct from the first cohort of under 800 subjects. The library relied on the immunoSEQ multiplex PCR assay. As for how the authors treated the data: A statistical classification framework was built for diagnosing cytomegalovirus status from the catalog of TCR beta chain sequences. In its TCRdb copy, this immuneACCESS table keeps in-frame sequences only and misses some clones. Where compared with another copy, unresolved V genes explain less than half of these, and the others have no known cause. V and J calls and clone size are given by that table; D and trimming were obtained from the DNA. The sample table records around 120,000 clones; about 87% of these occur just once. The ten largest account for approximately 2% of the sample.

The record originates from a study of cytomegalovirus exposure and HLA in healthy donors (dated by TCRdb to 2017 to 2019). Some background on the complete study: A later analysis indicated that the 120 validation repertoires were generated on the platform also employed for the 720 or so repertoires of the first cohort. To predict cytomegalovirus infection status, the study combined high-throughput TCR immunosequencing, statistical association of individual TCRs with disease status, and machine learning. The study was designed to test whether signatures of past pathogen exposure could be identified by cataloging public T cell receptors. Besides the first cohort of more than 650 subjects, a separate validation cohort made up of 120 or so different subjects was used. General study outcomes and caveats: Of the cluster scores, approximately 95% were above 0 in a later analysis, which found that TCRs clustered in the first cohort also tended to co-occur in the 120 validation repertoires. A later analysis lacked HLA typing for the validation cohort, so it scored co-occurrence in that cohort across all 120 or so repertoires. The study listed 164 TCR beta chains as associated with cytomegalovirus. A few of the identified cytomegalovirus-associated TCR beta chains were confirmed in vitro to be specific for cytomegalovirus antigens. The authors suggested that the approach could potentially be extended to other disease states and immunological phenotypes. Cytomegalovirus status was reported to be diagnosed by the classifier with high specificity and sensitivity in both the original and validation cohorts. Most TCR sequences were observed very rarely across donors, whereas some public TCRs were present in many individuals.

CDR1 and CDR2, per the germline V gene, are MGHRA and YSYEKL. The CDR3 contains 14 residues, cysteine and phenylalanine counted. The DNA shown is the 42-base CDR3, in frame from base 1. V is shortened by 4 bases, J by 7 bases, and the region joining them spans 13 bases. The sequence came from a woman under 30 in good health and CMV-seronegative. Sequencing input: PBMCs. The rearrangement combines TRBV4-1 with TRBJ2-2; tentative D gene TRBD1, with 6 bases matching. The CDR3 protein is CASSLIGGNGELFF. The DNA sequence follows: TGCGCCAGCAGCCTTATAGGGGGTAACGGGGAGCTGTTTTTT.